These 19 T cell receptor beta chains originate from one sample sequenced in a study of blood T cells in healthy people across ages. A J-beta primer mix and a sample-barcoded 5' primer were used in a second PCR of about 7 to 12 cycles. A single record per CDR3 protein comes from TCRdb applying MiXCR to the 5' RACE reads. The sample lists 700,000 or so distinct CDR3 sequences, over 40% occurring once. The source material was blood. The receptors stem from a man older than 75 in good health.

The CDR3 DNA is TGTGCCAGCAGTCATCGGAGAGGGCGCTTCTACGAGCAGTACTTC. It encodes CASSHRRGRFYEQYF. J is TRBJ2-7 and V is TRBV28; D is perhaps TRBD2 (5 bases). Trimming stripped 5 bases from V and 3 bases from J, with 17 bases between. This CDR3 spans 15 amino acids. Germline lookup yields CDR1 MDHEN and CDR2 SYDVKM.

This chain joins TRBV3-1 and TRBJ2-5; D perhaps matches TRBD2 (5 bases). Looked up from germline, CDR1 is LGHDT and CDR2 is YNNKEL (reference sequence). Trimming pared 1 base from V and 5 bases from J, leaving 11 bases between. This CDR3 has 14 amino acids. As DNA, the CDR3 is TGTGCCAGCAGCCAAGCGGGGAGTGGGGAGACCCAGTACTTC. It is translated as CASSQAGSGETQYF.

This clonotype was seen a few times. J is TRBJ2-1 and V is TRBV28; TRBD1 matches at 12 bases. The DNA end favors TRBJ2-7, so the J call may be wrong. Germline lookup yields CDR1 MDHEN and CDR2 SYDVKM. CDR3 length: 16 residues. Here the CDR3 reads CASSPSGTGGYNEQYF. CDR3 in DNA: TGTGCCAGCAGTCCCTCTGGGACAGGGGGCTACAATGAGCAGTACTTC.

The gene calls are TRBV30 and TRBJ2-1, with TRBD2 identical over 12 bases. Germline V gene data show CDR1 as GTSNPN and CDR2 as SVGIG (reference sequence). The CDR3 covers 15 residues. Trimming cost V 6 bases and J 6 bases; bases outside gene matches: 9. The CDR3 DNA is TGTGCCTGTCCCCCTAGCGGGAGGGCCCCCAATGAGCAGTTCTTC. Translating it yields CACPPSGRAPNEQFF. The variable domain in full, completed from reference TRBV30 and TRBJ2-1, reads SQTIHQWPATLVQPVGSPLSLECTVEGTSNPNLYWYRQAAGRGLQLLFYSVGIGQISSEVPQNLSASRPQDRQFILSSKKLLLSDSGFYLCACPPSGRAPNEQFFGPGTRLTVL.

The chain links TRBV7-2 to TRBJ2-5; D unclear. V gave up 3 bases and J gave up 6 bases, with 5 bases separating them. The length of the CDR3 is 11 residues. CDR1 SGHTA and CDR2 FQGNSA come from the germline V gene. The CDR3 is CASSFSQTQYF. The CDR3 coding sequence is TGTGCCAGCAGCTTTTCTCAGACCCAGTACTTC. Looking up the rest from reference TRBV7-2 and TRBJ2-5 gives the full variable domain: GAGVSQSPSNKVTEKGKDVELRCDPISGHTALYWYRQSLGQGLEFLIYFQGNSAPDKSGLPSDRFSAERTGGSVSTLTIQRTQQEDSAVYLCASSFSQTQYFGPGTRLLVL.

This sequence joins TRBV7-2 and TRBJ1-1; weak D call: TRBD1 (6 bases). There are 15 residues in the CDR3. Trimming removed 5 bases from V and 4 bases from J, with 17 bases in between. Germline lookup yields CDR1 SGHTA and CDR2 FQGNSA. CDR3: CASSRNRAGATEAFF. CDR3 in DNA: TGTGCCAGCAGCCGAAACCGCGCGGGGGCCACTGAAGCTTTCTTT.

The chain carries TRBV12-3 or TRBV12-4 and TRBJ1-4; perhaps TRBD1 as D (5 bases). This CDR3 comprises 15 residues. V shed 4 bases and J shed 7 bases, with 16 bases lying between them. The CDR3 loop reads CASSSLTGRGEKLFF. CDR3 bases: TGTGCCAGCAGTTCCCTGACGGGGCGCGGTGAAAAACTGTTTTTT.

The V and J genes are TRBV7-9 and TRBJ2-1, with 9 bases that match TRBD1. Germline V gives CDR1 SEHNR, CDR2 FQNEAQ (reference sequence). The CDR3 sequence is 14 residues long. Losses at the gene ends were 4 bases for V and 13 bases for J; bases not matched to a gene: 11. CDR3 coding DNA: TGTGCCAGCAGCTCCGGGACAGGGAACCTGGGTCAGTTCTTC. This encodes CASSSGTGNLGQFF.

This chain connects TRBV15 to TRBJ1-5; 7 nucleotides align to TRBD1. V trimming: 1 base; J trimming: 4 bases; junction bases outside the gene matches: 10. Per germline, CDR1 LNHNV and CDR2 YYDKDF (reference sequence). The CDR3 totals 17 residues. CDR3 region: CATSRGVRTGQNQPQHF. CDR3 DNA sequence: TGTGCCACCAGCAGAGGGGTAAGGACAGGACAAAATCAGCCCCAGCATTTT.

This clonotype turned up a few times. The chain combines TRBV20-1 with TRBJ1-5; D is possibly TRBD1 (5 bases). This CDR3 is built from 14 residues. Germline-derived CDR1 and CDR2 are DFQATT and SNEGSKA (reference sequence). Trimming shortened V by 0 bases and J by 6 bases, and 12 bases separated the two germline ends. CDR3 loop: CSARDSLQGQPQHF. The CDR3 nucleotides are TGCAGTGCTAGAGATTCACTTCAGGGTCAGCCCCAGCATTTT.

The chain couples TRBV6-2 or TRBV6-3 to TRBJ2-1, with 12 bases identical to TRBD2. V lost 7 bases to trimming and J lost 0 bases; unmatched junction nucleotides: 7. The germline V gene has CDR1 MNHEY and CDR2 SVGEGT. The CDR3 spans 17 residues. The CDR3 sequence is CASTPTSGGLSYNEQFF. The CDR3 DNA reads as TGTGCCAGCACTCCGACTAGCGGGGGCCTCTCCTACAATGAGCAGTTCTTC.

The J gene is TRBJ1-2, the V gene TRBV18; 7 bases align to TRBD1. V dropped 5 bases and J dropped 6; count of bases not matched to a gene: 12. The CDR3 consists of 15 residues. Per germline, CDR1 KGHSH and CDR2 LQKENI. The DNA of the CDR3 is TGTGCCAGCTCATACCGACAGGGCGATTTTAATGGCTACACCTTC. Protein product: CASSYRQGDFNGYTF. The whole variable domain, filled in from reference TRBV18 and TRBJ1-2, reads NAGVMQNPRHLVRRRGQEARLRCSPMKGHSHVYWYRQLPEEGLKFMVYLQKENIIDESGMPKERFSAEFPKEGPSILRIQQVVRGDSAAYFCASSYRQGDFNGYTFGSGTRLTVV.

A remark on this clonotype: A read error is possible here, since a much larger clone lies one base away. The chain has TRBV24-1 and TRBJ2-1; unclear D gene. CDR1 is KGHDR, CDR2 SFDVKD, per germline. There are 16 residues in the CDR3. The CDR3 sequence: CATSDHTPTYTNEQLF. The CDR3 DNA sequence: TGTGCCACCAGTGACCACACCCCAACTTATACCAATGAGCAGCTCTTC.

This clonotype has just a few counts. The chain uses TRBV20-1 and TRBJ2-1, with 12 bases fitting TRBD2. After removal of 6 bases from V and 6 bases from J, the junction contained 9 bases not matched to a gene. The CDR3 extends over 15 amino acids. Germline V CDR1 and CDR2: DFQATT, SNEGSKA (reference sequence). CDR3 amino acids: CSADPLAGGGNEQFF. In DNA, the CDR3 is TGCAGTGCGGACCCACTAGCGGGGGGCGGCAATGAGCAGTTCTTC.

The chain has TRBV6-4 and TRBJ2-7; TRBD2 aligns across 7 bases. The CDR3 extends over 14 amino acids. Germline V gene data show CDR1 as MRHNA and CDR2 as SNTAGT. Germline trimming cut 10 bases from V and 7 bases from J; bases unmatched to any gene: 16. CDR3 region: CANSGTNSYNEQYF. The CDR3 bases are TGTGCCAACTCCGGGACTAACTCCTACAATGAGCAGTACTTC.

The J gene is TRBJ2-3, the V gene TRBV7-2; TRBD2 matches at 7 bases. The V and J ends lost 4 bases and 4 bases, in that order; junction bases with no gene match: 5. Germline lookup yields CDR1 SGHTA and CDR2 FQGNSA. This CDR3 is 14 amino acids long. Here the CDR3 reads CASSSLAAADTQYF. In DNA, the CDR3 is TGTGCCAGCAGCTCTCTAGCGGCAGCAGATACGCAGTATTTT. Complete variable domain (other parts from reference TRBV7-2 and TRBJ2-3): GAGVSQSPSNKVTEKGKDVELRCDPISGHTALYWYRQSLGQGLEFLIYFQGNSAPDKSGLPSDRFSAERTGGSVSTLTIQRTQQEDSAVYLCASSSLAAADTQYFGPGTRLTVL.

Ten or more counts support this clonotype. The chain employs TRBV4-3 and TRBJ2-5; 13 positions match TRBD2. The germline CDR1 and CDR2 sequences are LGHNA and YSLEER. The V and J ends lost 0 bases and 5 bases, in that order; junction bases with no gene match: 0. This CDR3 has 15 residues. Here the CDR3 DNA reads TGCGCCAGCAGCCAAGAGGGACTAGCGGGGGAGACCCAGTACTTC. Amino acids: CASSQEGLAGETQYF.

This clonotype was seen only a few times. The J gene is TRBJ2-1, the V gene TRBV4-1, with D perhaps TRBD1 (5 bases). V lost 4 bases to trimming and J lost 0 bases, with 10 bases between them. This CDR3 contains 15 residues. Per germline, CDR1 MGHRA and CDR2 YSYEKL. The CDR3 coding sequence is TGCGCCAGCAGCCCTTACAGGAGCTCCTACAATGAGCAGTTCTTC. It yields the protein CASSPYRSSYNEQFF.

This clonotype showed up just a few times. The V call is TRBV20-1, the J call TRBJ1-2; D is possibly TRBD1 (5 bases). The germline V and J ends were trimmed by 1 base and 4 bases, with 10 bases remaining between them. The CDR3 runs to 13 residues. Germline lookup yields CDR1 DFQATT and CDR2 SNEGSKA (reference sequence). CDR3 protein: CSARVQGAYGYTF. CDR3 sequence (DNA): TGCAGTGCTAGAGTCCAGGGTGCCTATGGCTACACCTTC.